Many counts were recorded for the clone carrying this T cell receptor beta chain. As yet, its antigen is unknown. The data stem from a study of neurological immune-mediated disorders. Study-level points and caveats: The absence of any CDR3 amino acid sequence shared by expanded clones across subjects suggests that repertoires were private in all groups.

As for the cDNA, it was generated by 5'RACE with 10-nucleotide random UMIs. TCRdb recomputed calls from the 5' RACE reads with MiXCR, one row per CDR3 protein. The sample consists of tens of thousands of distinct CDR3 sequences, roughly 7.7% of them appearing once. Noted time point: longitudinal time-point 3. Healthy controls were blood bank volunteers in Maryland, USA. This clonotype originated in a woman between 40 and 50 years old in good health. The sample comprised PBMCs.

The CDR3 reads CASSPVEHEQYF. For the CDR3, the DNA is TGTGCCAGCAGCCCCGTAGAGCACGAGCAGTACTTC. J is TRBJ2-7 and V is TRBV7-2; D call uncertain. Germline V gives CDR1 SGHTA, CDR2 FQGNSA. This CDR3 has 12 amino acids. V was clipped by 5 bases and J by 5 bases, with 10 bases between them.